This T cell receptor (beta chain) was captured by sequencing in a study of T-cell memory formation after mild COVID-19 (dated by TCRdb to about 2021). The study in broad terms: Most TCR sequence clusters were specific to one of the two donors. The cohort comprised two young, previously healthy adult volunteers, one female and one male. Longitudinal TCRalpha and TCRbeta repertoire sequencing tracked T-cell clones expanding and contracting after mild COVID-19 in a couple of donors. The research as a whole found: Clones contracting from day 15 to 85 had balanced CD4/CD8 phenotypes, while a second wave expanding from day 15 to 37 was biased towards CD4+. Some responding clones were detected in pre-infection memory, which suggested that pre-existing cross-reactive memory T cells had joined the SARS-CoV-2 response. SARS-CoV-2 specificity of the second-wave clones peaking on day 37 was not confirmed. Contracting CD4+ clones were found mainly in CM and EM memory subsets, while CD8+ clones were enriched in EMRA. The study included only a couple of mild cases, and larger cohorts that include severe cases with pre-infection samples were judged to be necessary.

Sequencing was performed on an Illumina NovaSeq 6000. TCRalpha and TCRbeta cDNA libraries were constructed by 5'RACE with constant-segment primers, with sample barcodes and unique molecular identifiers being introduced. RNA was extracted from every sample with Trizol reagent. The libraries were amplified in two PCR steps, and the second step added a second sample barcode and Illumina TruSeq adapters. Sequencing of the libraries was done on an Illumina NovaSeq, producing 2 x 150 bp paired-end reads. Turning to the authors' computational methods: Demultiplexing of reads and collapsing into UMI-guided consensus sequences were performed with migec v1.2.7. Using mixcr v2.1.11, UMI consensuses were aligned to TRA and TRB V and J templates and then assembled into clonotypes. Clonotypes were classified as expanded or contracted when called significant by both edgeR and NoisET, with noise models trained on biological replicates. edgeR calls used a false discovery rate-adjusted p below 0.01 and a log2 fold-change threshold of 1. As an exploratory analysis of dynamics, max-normalized trajectories of the 1000 most abundant clonotypes were examined by PCA with hierarchical clustering. The CD4 or CD8 phenotype of responding clones was assigned using the separately sequenced CD4+ and CD8+ repertoires. TCRdb itself trimmed the public reads at Q25 with fastp, ran MiXCR and retained productive beta chains. Each entry merges the rows of one CDR3 protein and shows their most common DNA and genes. TCRdb, rather than the study authors, made the V and J calls. This sample comprises about 600,000 distinct CDR3 sequences, approximately 21% of them detected only once. Approximately 8.4% of the sample rests with the top ten.

Compared with germline, V lacks 7 bases and J lacks 6 bases; bases without a gene match: 5. From cysteine to phenylalanine, the CDR3 is 13 amino acids long. The read is trimmed to its CDR3 DNA, 39 bases read in frame from base 1. Per the germline V gene, SQVTM is the CDR1 and ANQGSEA is the CDR2. PBMCs were isolated by Ficoll-Paque density gradient centrifugation. The sample holds a few counts of this clonotype. The antigen this receptor binds is unknown. Base qualities are not recorded, but no much larger clone differs from it by a single base. The rearrangement combines TRBV29-1 with TRBJ2-1, with 11 middle bases fitting TRBD2. The receptor comes from an adult woman who had mild COVID-19 (a few samples of this study predate the infection). The sample titles of this study are shuffled in the database, so cell type and time point are left out; the donor was told from shared clones. The sequencing input was PBMCs or a T cell subset sorted from them (not recorded which). The DNA reads as follows: TGCAGCGCGAGACTAGCGGGAATCAATGAGCAGTTCTTC. Its product reads: CSARLAGINEQFF.